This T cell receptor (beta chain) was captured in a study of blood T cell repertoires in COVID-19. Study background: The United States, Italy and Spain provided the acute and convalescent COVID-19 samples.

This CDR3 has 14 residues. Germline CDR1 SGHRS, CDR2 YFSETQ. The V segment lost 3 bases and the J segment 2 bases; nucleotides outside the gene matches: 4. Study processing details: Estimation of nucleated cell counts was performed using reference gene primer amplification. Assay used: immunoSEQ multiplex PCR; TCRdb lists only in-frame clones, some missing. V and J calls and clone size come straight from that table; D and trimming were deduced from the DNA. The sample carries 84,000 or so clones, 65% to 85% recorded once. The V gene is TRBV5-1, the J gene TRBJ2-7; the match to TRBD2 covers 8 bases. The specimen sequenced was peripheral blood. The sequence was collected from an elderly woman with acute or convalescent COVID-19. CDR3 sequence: CASSSSGGPYEQYF. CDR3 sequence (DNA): TGCGCCAGCAGCTCCTCGGGGGGGCCCTACGAGCAGTACTTC.